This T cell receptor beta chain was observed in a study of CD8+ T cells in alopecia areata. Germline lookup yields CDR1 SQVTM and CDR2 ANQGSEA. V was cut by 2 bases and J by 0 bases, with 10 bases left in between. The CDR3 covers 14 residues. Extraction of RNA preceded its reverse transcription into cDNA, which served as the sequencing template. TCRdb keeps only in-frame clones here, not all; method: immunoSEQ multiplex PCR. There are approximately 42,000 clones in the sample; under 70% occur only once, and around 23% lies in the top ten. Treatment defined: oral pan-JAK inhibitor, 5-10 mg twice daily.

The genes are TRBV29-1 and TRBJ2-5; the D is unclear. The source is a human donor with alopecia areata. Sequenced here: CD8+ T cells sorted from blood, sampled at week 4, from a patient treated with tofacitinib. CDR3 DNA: TGCAGCGTTGAATATGTAGGTCACCAAGAGACCCAGTACTTC. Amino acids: CSVEYVGHQETQYF.